Listed below are T cell receptor beta chains from one sample, sequenced in a study of shared clonotypes between healthy human individuals. The repertoire was sequenced with immunoSEQ multiplex PCR; TCRdb's copy has only in-frame clones and lacks some. The top ten hold 0.11% of the sample, which has about 650,000 clones, about 95% seen once. Sequenced material: naive CD8+ T cells sorted from blood. These receptors were collected from a woman in her twenties or thirties in good health. The CDR3 runs from the conserved cysteine through the conserved F or W. A D gene is named only where the DNA matches it firmly. Part of the rows lack a size; the others show once, few, many or a class for expanded clones.

D,V,size,J,CDR3,DNA
NA,TRBV19,NA,TRBJ2-7,CASSIAGHEQYF,TGTGCCAGTAGTATAGCGGGGCACGAGCAGTACTTC
NA,TRBV6-6,NA,TRBJ1-1,CASSYEQEDEAFF,TGTGCCAGCAGTTACGAACAGGAAGATGAAGCTTTCTTT
NA,TRBV2,NA,TRBJ2-7,CASSRTGAEQYF,TGTGCCAGCAGTAGAACAGGAGCCGAGCAGTACTTC
TRBD1,TRBV7-6,NA,TRBJ1-4,CASSLAGQVEKLFF,TGTGCCAGCAGCTTAGCGGGACAGGTGGAAAAACTGTTTTTT
TRBD2,TRBV19,NA,TRBJ2-2,CASSILAGGGTGELFF,TGTGCCAGTAGTATTCTGGCGGGAGGTGGGACCGGGGAGCTGTTTTTT
NA,TRBV27,once,TRBJ2-7,CASSLGGVVYEQYF,TGTGCCAGCAGTTTAGGGGGAGTGGTCTACGAGCAGTACTTC
NA,TRBV6-5,NA,TRBJ2-1,CASSYHGGKAKNEQFF,TGTGCCAGCAGTTACCATGGCGGTAAGGCAAAGAATGAGCAGTTCTTC
NA,TRBV27,NA,TRBJ2-7,CASSPYQGNPSYEQYF,TGTGCCAGCAGTCCATATCAGGGGAATCCTTCCTACGAGCAGTACTTC
TRBD1,TRBV12-5,NA,TRBJ2-1,CASTRDRGHGEQFF,TGTGCTAGTACGCGGGACAGGGGGCATGGTGAGCAGTTCTTC
NA,TRBV28,NA,TRBJ1-2,CASSEPVHGYTF,TGTGCCAGCAGTGAACCGGTCCATGGCTACACCTTC
NA,TRBV7-9,NA,TRBJ1-1,CASREQGKIGTEAFF,TGTGCCAGCAGGGAGCAGGGGAAAATAGGGACTGAAGCTTTCTTT
TRBD2,TRBV27,NA,TRBJ2-7,CASSKGLAGSYEQYF,TGTGCCAGCAGTAAGGGACTAGCGGGCAGTTACGAGCAGTACTTC
NA,TRBV28,NA,TRBJ2-5,CASSLGVPTSETQYF,TGTGCCAGCAGTTTAGGGGTCCCCACCTCAGAGACCCAGTACTTC
NA,TRBV27,NA,TRBJ2-5,CASSPLWGQETQYF,TGTGCCAGCAGCCCTCTTTGGGGCCAAGAGACCCAGTACTTC
NA,TRBV29-1,NA,TRBJ2-1,CSVEPRYRNEQFF,TGCAGCGTTGAACCGCGGTACCGGAATGAGCAGTTCTTC
TRBD1,TRBV19,NA,TRBJ2-7,CASSIQWQGAYEQYF,TGTGCCAGTAGTATTCAGTGGCAGGGGGCATACGAGCAGTACTTC
TRBD2,TRBV5-4,NA,TRBJ2-1,CASSFPGLAGPEQFF,TGTGCCAGCAGCTTTCCGGGACTAGCGGGTCCTGAGCAGTTCTTC
TRBD2,TRBV29-1,NA,TRBJ2-5,CSVEGGLAGVVVGQETQYF,TGCAGCGTTGAAGGGGGGCTAGCGGGAGTGGTAGTGGGGCAAGAGACCCAGTACTTC
NA,TRBV7-9,NA,TRBJ2-2,CASSPRLAGDIWELFF,TGTGCCAGCAGCCCCCGACTAGCAGGGGATATTTGGGAGCTGTTTTTT
TRBD2,TRBV5-4,few,TRBJ2-3,CASSLSGSSTDTQYF,TGTGCCAGCAGCTTAAGCGGGAGCTCCACAGATACGCAGTATTTT
TRBD1,TRBV5-1,NA,TRBJ1-1,CASRAGTGGANTEAFF,TGCGCCAGCAGGGCCGGGACAGGGGGCGCCAACACTGAAGCTTTCTTT
TRBD2,TRBV2,NA,TRBJ2-1,CASSEGGDYNEQFF,TGTGCCAGCAGTGAGGGGGGGGACTACAATGAGCAGTTCTTC
NA,TRBV21-1,NA,TRBJ2-2,CASSRKPGQLNTGELFF,TGTGCCAGCAGCCGCAAGCCGGGACAGCTAAACACCGGGGAGCTGTTTTTT
NA,TRBV28,NA,TRBJ1-1,CAINRALMNTEAFF,TGTGCCATAAACAGGGCTTTAATGAACACTGAAGCTTTCTTT
TRBD2,TRBV27,NA,TRBJ2-3,CASSGGSFTDTQYF,TGTGCCAGCAGTGGCGGGAGTTTCACAGATACGCAGTATTTT
NA,TRBV21-1,once,TRBJ1-5,CASSNRGGLDSNQPQHF,TGTGCCAGCAGCAATAGGGGAGGGCTGGATAGCAATCAGCCCCAGCATTTT
NA,TRBV29-1,NA,TRBJ1-1,CSVTGDGEGAFF,TGCAGCGTTACCGGGGATGGGGAGGGAGCTTTCTTT
NA,TRBV4-1,NA,TRBJ1-3,CASSPEGRWGNTIYF,TGCGCCAGCAGCCCTGAGGGACGGTGGGGAAACACCATATATTTT
TRBD1,TRBV29-1,NA,TRBJ1-5,CSVTTGGHGQPQHF,TGCAGCGTTACCACAGGGGGGCATGGTCAGCCCCAGCATTTT
NA,TRBV29-1,once,TRBJ2-6,CSVGTASGANVLTF,TGCAGCGTTGGAACAGCCTCGGGGGCCAACGTCCTGACTTTC
NA,TRBV2,NA,TRBJ1-1,CASSEEGGVTEAFF,TGTGCCAGCAGTGAAGAGGGAGGGGTCACTGAAGCTTTCTTT
TRBD2,TRBV11-3,NA,TRBJ2-1,CASSATSVNEQFF,TGTGCCAGCAGCGCGACTAGCGTCAATGAGCAGTTCTTC
TRBD2,TRBV10-3,NA,TRBJ2-3,CAISRGSEAASLGTDTQYF,TGTGCCATCAGCCGCGGGAGCGAGGCGGCCTCCCTGGGCACAGATACGCAGTATTTT
NA,TRBV7-2,NA,TRBJ2-7,CASSSPWAYEQYF,TGTGCCAGCAGCTCCCCTTGGGCCTACGAGCAGTACTTC
TRBD1,TRBV14,once,TRBJ1-2,CASSLTSDLYRGNGYTF,TGTGCCAGCAGCCTTACCTCTGATCTGTACAGGGGCAACGGCTACACCTTC
NA,TRBV27,once,TRBJ2-2,CASSFWQGRGELFF,TGTGCCAGCAGTTTCTGGCAGGGACGCGGGGAGCTGTTTTTT
NA,TRBV10-2,NA,TRBJ2-1,CASSESGNEQFF,TGCGCCAGCAGTGAGTCGGGGAATGAGCAGTTCTTC
TRBD2,TRBV28,NA,TRBJ2-3,CASRTGTSKDF,TGTGCCAGCAGAACCGGGACTAGCAAGGATTTT
NA,TRBV11-2,NA,TRBJ2-7,CASSFNLNYEQYF,TGTGCCAGCAGCTTTAACCTTAACTACGAGCAGTACTTC
TRBD2,TRBV5-1,NA,TRBJ2-7,CASSFWISGSVYEQYF,TGCGCCAGCAGCTTTTGGATTAGCGGGAGTGTTTACGAGCAGTACTTC
NA,TRBV19,NA,TRBJ1-3,CASSIVNSGNTIYF,TGTGCCAGTAGTATCGTAAACTCTGGAAACACCATATATTTT
NA,TRBV6-1,NA,TRBJ1-1,CASSELKGLIVNTEAFF,TGTGCCAGCAGTGAACTCAAAGGACTTATAGTGAACACTGAAGCTTTCTTT